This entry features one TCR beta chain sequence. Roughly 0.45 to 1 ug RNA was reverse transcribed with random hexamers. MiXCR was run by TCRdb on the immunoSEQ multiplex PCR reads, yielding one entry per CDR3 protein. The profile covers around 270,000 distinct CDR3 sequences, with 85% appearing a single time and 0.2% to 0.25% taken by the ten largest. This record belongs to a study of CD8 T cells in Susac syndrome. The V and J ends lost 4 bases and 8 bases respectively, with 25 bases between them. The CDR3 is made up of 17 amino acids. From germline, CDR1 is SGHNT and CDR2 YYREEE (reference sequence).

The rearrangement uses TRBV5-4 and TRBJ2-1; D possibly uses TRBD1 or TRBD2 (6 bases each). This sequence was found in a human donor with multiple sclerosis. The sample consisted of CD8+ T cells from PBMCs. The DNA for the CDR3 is TGTGCCAGCAGCGCCCCAACGGCGGGACCCAAGGGGGATGAGCAGTTCTTC. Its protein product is CASSAPTAGPKGDEQFF.